Listed here are 28 T cell receptor beta chains from one sample, sequenced in a study of beta chain features in type 1 diabetes. These receptors have no known antigen. The whole isolated RNA underwent reverse transcription, so sequencing captured expressed TCRB transcripts. TCRdb's copy holds only in-frame clones and misses some; the assay was immunoSEQ multiplex PCR. The table lists approximately 280,000 clones, approximately 15% of them singletons, with 0.015% to 0.017% in the top ten. General study findings and limits: The study found moderately but significantly shorter TCRB CDR3s in all four CD4+ subsets of Type 1 diabetes patients.

Source material: naive CD4+ T cells from blood. These receptors all come from a man between 18 and 35 years old with type 1 diabetes.

This chain uses TRBV5-1 with TRBJ2-2, with 10 bases fitting TRBD1. This CDR3 spans 15 amino acids. The ends lost 0 bases at V and 7 bases at J; junction bases unmatched: 3. Germline CDR1 and CDR2: SGHRS and YFSETQ. DNA of the CDR3: TGCGCCAGCAGCTTGGGACAGGGGGCGAGCGGGGAGCTGTTTTTT. Translation: CASSLGQGASGELFF.

The CDR3 coding sequence is TGTGCCAGCAGCCATCCCGGGACAGGGTCCTACAATGAGCAGTTCTTC. Encoded protein: CASSHPGTGSYNEQFF. V and J are TRBV14 and TRBJ2-1; 9 nucleotides agree with TRBD1. V was clipped by 3 bases and J by 1 base; unmatched bases: 4. CDR3 length: 16 amino acids. In germline, CDR1 is SGHDN, CDR2 FVKESK.

The chain combines TRBV4-3 with TRBJ1-4; D call uncertain. V was cut by 1 base and J by 5 bases, with 8 bases left in between. Per the germline V gene, CDR1 is LGHNA and CDR2 is YSLEER. The CDR3 extends over 14 amino acids. The CDR3 loop is CASSQVGSNEKLFF. In DNA, the CDR3 is TGCGCCAGCAGCCAAGTCGGTTCGAATGAAAAACTGTTTTTT.

This clone came up a few times. This chain connects TRBV9 to TRBJ2-3; 8 bases agree with TRBD1. The V segment lost 0 bases and the J segment 10 bases; nucleotides outside the gene matches: 13. Germline V gene data show CDR1 as SGDLS and CDR2 as YYNGEE. CDR3 length: 16 residues. The chain's CDR3 is CASSVDPGGPGISQYF. Written as DNA, the CDR3 is TGTGCCAGCAGCGTAGACCCAGGGGGCCCTGGGATTTCGCAGTATTTT.

This clone was picked up a small number of times. CDR3 nucleotides: TGTGCCAGCAGCTTAGCGCTTATTAGCCCAGATACGCAGTATTTT. Translating it yields CASSLALISPDTQYF. The rearrangement joins TRBV7-2 to TRBJ2-3; D unresolved. Trimming cost V 0 bases and J 4 bases, with 11 bases left between them. The CDR3 runs 15 residues. Looked up from germline, CDR1 is SGHTA and CDR2 is FQGNSA.

This chain joins TRBV7-9 and TRBJ2-2, with 8 nucleotides matching TRBD2. Germline lookup yields CDR1 SEHNR and CDR2 FQNEAQ (reference sequence). CDR3 length: 15 residues. The ends lost 7 bases at V and 5 bases at J; junction bases unmatched: 9. CDR3 sequence: CASTPAGGRTGELFF. The CDR3 DNA reads TGTGCCAGCACCCCGGCGGGGGGCCGAACCGGGGAGCTGTTTTTT.

This clone has more than one count but fewer than ten. V is TRBV7-2 and J is TRBJ2-5, with D perhaps matching TRBD2 (5 bases). The V and J ends lost 7 bases and 4 bases respectively, with 16 bases between them. CDR1 is SGHTA, CDR2 FQGNSA, per germline. This CDR3 is built from 14 residues. The CDR3 reads CASNYREGSETQYF. The CDR3 region has the DNA TGTGCCAGCAACTACCGTGAGGGATCAGAGACCCAGTACTTC.

This clone was observed a handful of times. This CDR3 is CASSPRADTQYF. CDR3 nucleotide sequence: TGTGCCAGCAGCCCCCGCGCAGATACGCAGTATTTT. This chain connects TRBV7-9 to TRBJ2-3; D is unclear. In germline, CDR1 is SEHNR, CDR2 FQNEAQ (reference sequence). This CDR3 is built from 12 residues. The V and J ends lost 5 bases and 4 bases respectively, with 7 bases between them.

The chain uses TRBV27 and TRBJ2-5; TRBD2 matches 10 bases. The CDR3 has 16 residues. The J segment lost 5 bases and the V segment lost 4 bases, leaving 10 bases of the junction unmatched. CDR1 is MNHEY and CDR2 is SMNVEV in the germline V gene (reference sequence). The CDR3 sequence: CASSSQTSGRVETQYF. The CDR3, as DNA: TGTGCCAGCAGTTCCCAGACTAGCGGGCGGGTGGAGACCCAGTACTTC.

This clone has just a few counts. The V gene is TRBV28, the J gene TRBJ2-7; D possibly corresponds to TRBD2 (5 bases). The germline V and J ends were trimmed by 3 bases and 1 base, with 22 bases remaining between them. This CDR3 region has 18 residues. The germline V gene has CDR1 MDHEN and CDR2 SYDVKM. This CDR3 is CASSLASRSRDFSYEQYF. In nucleotides, the CDR3 is TGTGCCAGCAGTTTGGCCTCTCGGTCGAGGGATTTTTCCTACGAGCAGTACTTC.

The chain uses TRBV7-6 and TRBJ1-1, with D perhaps matching TRBD1 (5 bases). The germline CDR1 and CDR2 sequences are SGHVS and FNYEAQ. The CDR3 has 14 residues. V shed 6 bases and J shed 5 bases, with 16 bases lying between them. The CDR3 bases are TGTGCCAGCAGTTTACGGACGGGGGTTACTGAAGCTTTCTTT. Amino acids: CASSLRTGVTEAFF.

This clone was recorded a few times. J is TRBJ1-2 and V is TRBV2; 8 nucleotides line up with TRBD1. The ends lost 4 bases at V and 8 bases at J; junction bases unmatched: 6. This CDR3 region has 13 residues. Per the germline V gene, CDR1 is SNHLY and CDR2 is FYNNEI. CDR3 DNA sequence: TGTGCCAGCAGTGGTGACAGGGGCGGCGGCTACACCTTC. Residues: CASSGDRGGGYTF. Looking up the rest from reference TRBV2 and TRBJ1-2 gives the full variable domain: EPEVTQTPSHQVTQMGQEVILRCVPISNHLYFYWYRQILGQKVEFLVSFYNNEISEKSEIFDDQFSVERPDGSNFTLKIRSTKLEDSAMYFCASSGDRGGGYTFGSGTRLTVV.

This clone was observed a handful of times. The CDR3 region has the DNA TGTGCCGGTGACAGGGGCAATTCACCCCTCCACTTT. This codes for CAGDRGNSPLHF. V gene TRBV30 combines with J gene TRBJ1-6, with 8 bases fitting TRBD1. CDR3 length equals 12 residues. Trimming at V came to 8 bases and at J to 7 bases, leaving 4 bases not matched to a gene. The germline V gene has CDR1 GTSNPN and CDR2 SVGIG (reference sequence).

The J gene is TRBJ2-3, the V gene TRBV5-1; D ambiguous. From germline, CDR1 is SGHRS and CDR2 YFSETQ. Trimming pared 2 bases from V and 5 bases from J, leaving 15 bases between. The CDR3 extends over 15 amino acids. The CDR3 is CASSLDLRNGDTQYF. The CDR3 DNA follows: TGCGCCAGCAGCTTAGACTTGAGGAATGGAGATACGCAGTATTTT.

The chain joins TRBV5-1 to TRBJ2-1; 14 bases align to TRBD2. The CDR3 runs 15 residues. CDR1 SGHRS and CDR2 YFSETQ come from the germline V gene. V gave up 4 bases and J gave up 8 bases; unmatched junction bases: 5. The CDR3 sequence: CASSTGTSGGDEQFF. The DNA of the CDR3 is TGCGCCAGCAGCACCGGGACTAGCGGGGGCGATGAGCAGTTCTTC.

The chain has TRBV5-6 and TRBJ2-7; TRBD1 agrees at 10 bases. This CDR3 comprises 13 residues. The V segment lost 10 bases and the J segment 2 bases; nucleotides outside the gene matches: 6. Germline CDR1 reads SGHDT; CDR2 reads YYEEEE. The CDR3 reads CAGSGQGTYEQYF. The DNA for the CDR3 is TGTGCCGGATCGGGACAGGGGACCTACGAGCAGTACTTC.

The chain couples TRBV7-9 to TRBJ2-5; D perhaps matches TRBD1 (6 bases). CDR3 length equals 15 residues. V gave up 4 bases and J gave up 5 bases, with 17 bases separating them. The germline V gene encodes CDR1 SEHNR and CDR2 FQNEAQ (reference sequence). The CDR3 bases are TGTGCCAGCAGCTCCTTCGCCGGGACAATGGAGACCCAGTACTTC. It encodes CASSSFAGTMETQYF.

A few counts support this clone. The J gene is TRBJ1-1, the V gene TRBV27; 9 positions agree with TRBD1. The trim removed 3 bases at V and 5 bases at J, leaving 7 bases unmatched. The germline CDR1 and CDR2 sequences are MNHEY and SMNVEV (reference sequence). The CDR3 runs to 15 residues. The CDR3 DNA sequence: TGTGCCAGCAGTTTCACGGACAGGGGTGGGACTGAAGCTTTCTTT. It specifies CASSFTDRGGTEAFF.

This clone was seen a few times. This chain joins TRBV11-2 and TRBJ2-1; 12 bases agree with TRBD2. Looked up from germline, CDR1 is SGHAT and CDR2 is FQNNGV. The CDR3 extends over 15 amino acids. The V segment lost 8 bases and the J segment 2 bases; nucleotides outside the gene matches: 4. The CDR3 here is CASLAGGRPYNEQFF. CDR3 DNA: TGTGCCAGCCTAGCGGGAGGGCGGCCCTACAATGAGCAGTTCTTC.

This clone was counted a few times. The chain joins TRBV4-1 to TRBJ2-7; D unresolved. Trimming cost V 4 bases and J 6 bases, with 19 bases left between them. Germline CDR1 reads MGHRA; CDR2 reads YSYEKL. The CDR3 covers 15 residues. Here the CDR3 DNA reads TGCGCCAGCAGCCTAACCTCAGTCGCGGCGAGCGAGCAGTACTTC. Protein: CASSLTSVAASEQYF.

This clone was found a few times. The CDR3 sequence: CASVRGAEGYTF. The CDR3 DNA follows: TGTGCCAGCGTCAGGGGTGCGGAAGGCTACACCTTC. The rearrangement links TRBV19 to TRBJ1-2; a weak D match, TRBD1 (6 bases). This CDR3 has 12 amino acids. The germline CDR1 and CDR2 sequences are LNHDA and SQIVND (reference sequence). Trimming took off 9 bases at V and 8 bases at J, with 16 bases between the two ends.

This clone was seen a few times. This chain joins TRBV7-2 and TRBJ1-2; 9 bases map to TRBD1. Trimming took 5 bases from V and 2 from J; bases not matched to a gene: 3. The germline V gene has CDR1 SGHTA and CDR2 FQGNSA. This CDR3 is built from 14 residues. CDR3 amino acids: CASSSTGGNYGYTF. CDR3 nucleotide sequence: TGTGCCAGCAGCAGTACAGGGGGCAACTATGGCTACACCTTC.

J is TRBJ2-2 and V is TRBV6-5; 10 bases map to TRBD1. CDR1 and CDR2 (germline): MNHEY, SVGAGI. The CDR3 is 15 residues long. V lost 6 bases, J lost 3 bases, and 4 bases stayed unmatched. The CDR3 coding sequence is TGTGCCAGCAGATGGGACAGGGGCTACACCGGGGAGCTGTTTTTT. It specifies CASRWDRGYTGELFF.

The V gene is TRBV5-1, the J gene TRBJ2-5, with 8 bases aligning to TRBD1. Trimming at V came to 4 bases and at J to 4 bases, leaving 3 bases not matched to a gene. Germline V gives CDR1 SGHRS, CDR2 YFSETQ. The CDR3 sequence is 13 residues long. This chain's CDR3 is CASSPTGAETQYF. The CDR3 region has the DNA TGCGCCAGCAGCCCGACAGGGGCAGAGACCCAGTACTTC.

CDR3 protein: CASSTQTQDISGNTIYF. For the CDR3, the DNA is TGCGCCAGCAGCACTCAAACTCAGGATATCTCTGGAAACACCATATATTTT. The V gene is TRBV4-3, the J gene TRBJ1-3; unclear D gene. Germline V gene lookup returns CDR1 LGHNA and CDR2 YSLEER. This CDR3 comprises 17 residues. V lost 5 bases, J lost 0 bases, and 17 bases lay in between.

This clone has only a few counts. The genes are TRBV5-4 and TRBJ2-3; TRBD2 agrees at 12 bases. This CDR3 is built from 17 residues. The germline gives CDR1 SGHNT, CDR2 YYREEE (reference sequence). Unmatched junction bases numbered 10, after V lost 4 bases and J lost 4 bases. The CDR3 DNA reads TGTGCCAGCAGCCCCGGGACTAGCGGGTCCCTTTCAGATACGCAGTATTTT. It is translated as CASSPGTSGSLSDTQYF.

The rearrangement joins TRBV29-1 to TRBJ1-2; D ambiguous. The CDR3 is 11 residues long. Between the trimmed V and J ends, which lost 4 bases and 6 bases, there was a span of 9 bases. The V gene's germline CDR1 is SQVTM and CDR2 ANQGSEA. The CDR3, as DNA: TGCAGCGTTGCCAGTCATAATGGCTACACCTTC. It codes for CSVASHNGYTF.

The chain recombines TRBV6-1 with TRBJ1-6, with TRBD1 matching over 8 bases. Germline values: CDR1 MNHNS, CDR2 SASEGT. The CDR3 is made up of 14 amino acids. Losses at the gene ends were 7 bases for V and 5 bases for J; bases not matched to a gene: 4. This CDR3 reads CASTLDRDNSPLHF. As DNA, the CDR3 is TGTGCCAGCACTTTGGACAGGGATAATTCACCCCTCCACTTT.